This T cell receptor beta chain was sequenced during a study of T cell clones after liver transplantation. As for the study in general: Third-party-reactive TCRbeta sequences from pre-transplant mixed lymphocyte reactions served as antigen-independent comparators. Subjects received no induction therapy and standard immunosuppression until randomization at 12-24 months post-transplant.

The table came from immunoSEQ multiplex PCR; TCRdb's copy has only in-frame clones and leaves some out. The repertoire includes some 120,000 clones, 90% of them detected once, and 0.8% to 0.9% sits in the top ten. Findings of the study overall: Post-transplant time points were not standardized, so conclusions are preliminary.

This clone has a handful of counts. Its antigen is not known. V dropped 7 bases and J dropped 0; count of bases not matched to a gene: 10. This CDR3 comprises 17 residues. Germline V lookup: CDR1 MDHEN, CDR2 SYDVKM. The chain links TRBV28 to TRBJ2-2; 8 bases align to TRBD1. The sequence was collected from a human patient who received a liver transplant. Among the T cells, some may be from the graft donor. This specimen consisted of CD4+ T cells from blood, obtained 12 months after liver transplant. CDR3 region: CASKPRRTGPNTGELFF. CDR3 coding DNA: TGTGCCAGCAAACCCAGGAGGACAGGGCCGAACACCGGGGAGCTGTTTTTT. The entire variable domain, with the rest obtained from reference TRBV28 and TRBJ2-2, is as follows: DVKVTQSSRYLVKRTGEKVFLECVQDMDHENMFWYRQDPGLGLRLIYFSYDVKMKEKGDIPEGYSVSREKKERFSLILESASTNQTSMYLCASKPRRTGPNTGELFFGEGSRLTVL.